This TCR beta chain was recovered during a study of blood T cell repertoires in COVID-19. Study-wide context: The samples span acute and convalescent COVID-19 from the United States, Italy and Spain. PBMCs, B-cell-depleted T cells, or T cells were the source of the cDNA or gDNA that made up the material.

Germline V gene lookup returns CDR1 KGHSH and CDR2 LQKENI. V was cut by 3 bases and J by 1 base, with 6 bases left in between. CDR3 length: 13 residues. With regard to this clone: Other DNA sequences in this sample translate to the same CDR3.

Researchers sorted participants into cohorts using their self-reported clinical history. Two negative PCRs, clearance, or symptom resolution characterized the recovered Cohort 3 donors. Sequencing was performed with immunoSEQ multiplex PCR; in TCRdb, only in-frame clones are kept and a portion is missing. The top ten clones hold over 4.5% of a sample with a few hundred thousand clones, roughly four fifths of them seen once. V and J are TRBV18 and TRBJ1-1, with no clear D. Source material: PBMCs or T cells enriched from blood (not recorded which). This clonotype originated in a woman between 45 and 60 years old who had recovered from COVID-19. The DNA for the CDR3 is TGTGCCAGCTCACCGTCGGGGAACACTGAAGCTTTCTTT. Its protein is CASSPSGNTEAFF.